This is a list of T cell receptor beta chains from one sample in a study of T cell responses to AZD1222 COVID-19 vaccine. Sequencing was performed with immunoSEQ multiplex PCR; in TCRdb, only in-frame clones are kept and a portion is missing. The sample has about 100,000 clones, approximately 89% seen once; the top ten hold 4.2%. This material consisted of peripheral blood, taken on day 0 of MenACWY control vaccination. The receptors stem from an adult in good health. Both conserved end residues are part of each CDR3.

v_call: TRBV12-3/TRBV12-4
j_call: TRBJ1-3
cdr3_aa: CASSSSSGNTIYF

v_call: TRBV9
j_call: TRBJ2-1
cdr3_aa: CASSVAGRDEQFF

v_call: TRBV6-5
j_call: TRBJ2-5
cdr3_aa: CASRLGTKETQYF

v_call: TRBV7-2
j_call: TRBJ1-3
cdr3_aa: CASSYEDPTGNTIYF

v_call: TRBV7-9
j_call: TRBJ2-1
cdr3_aa: CASSYNEQFF

v_call: TRBV10-1
j_call: TRBJ1-1
cdr3_aa: CASSEAGTGGYEAFF

v_call: TRBV7-9
j_call: TRBJ2-3
cdr3_aa: CASSLSSGPNTQYF

v_call: TRBV28
j_call: TRBJ2-7
cdr3_aa: CASSPPGGYMYEQYF

v_call: TRBV4-2
j_call: TRBJ2-1
cdr3_aa: CASSQGRVGLGEQFF

v_call: TRBV3-1/TRBV3-2
j_call: TRBJ1-1
cdr3_aa: CASSQDQGQGMWTEAFF